Presented here are 11 T cell receptor beta chains from one specimen sequenced in a study of beta chain features in type 1 diabetes. Sequencing targeted expressed TCRB transcripts, as all isolated RNA had been reverse transcribed. Clones were read by immunoSEQ multiplex PCR, and TCRdb kept only the in-frame ones, dropping some. The sample has hundreds of thousands of clones, around 10% seen once. The material sequenced was naive CD4+ T cells from blood. The receptor source for this set is a woman in her late teens or twenties in good health.

The J gene is TRBJ2-3, the V gene TRBV5-4, with TRBD2 identical over 8 bases. J was trimmed by 2 bases and V by 4 bases; bases with no gene match: 12. Germline V gene data show CDR1 as SGHNT and CDR2 as YYREEE (reference sequence). This CDR3 has 17 residues. The CDR3 sequence is CASSPRIGRGDTDTQYF. The CDR3, as DNA: TGTGCCAGCAGCCCCCGCATAGGGCGGGGGGACACAGATACGCAGTATTTT.

This clone has only a few counts. The chain recombines TRBV7-8 with TRBJ2-5, with 8 bases matching TRBD2. Germline CDR1 is SGHVS and CDR2 is FQNEAQ. J lost 3 bases, V lost 5 bases, and 5 bases had no gene match. CDR3 length: 14 amino acids. In nucleotides, the CDR3 is TGTGCCAGCAGCGGGACTAGAGCCAAAGAGACCCAGTACTTC. It encodes CASSGTRAKETQYF.

The rearrangement joins TRBV4-3 to TRBJ2-4; D might be TRBD2 (5 bases). V lost 2 bases, J lost 3 bases, and 20 bases lay in between. Germline-derived CDR1 and CDR2 are LGHNA and YSLEER. The CDR3 runs to 18 residues. The CDR3 nucleotides are TGCGCCAGCAGCCAACTGGCACGGCCGGGGTGGGACAAAAACATTCAGTACTTC. This sequence encodes CASSQLARPGWDKNIQYF.

J is TRBJ2-1 and V is TRBV18; TRBD1 matches 7 bases. Germline CDR1 KGHSH, CDR2 LQKENI. The CDR3 sequence is 15 residues long. V was clipped by 6 bases and J by 3 bases; unmatched bases: 8. Here the CDR3 DNA reads TGTGCCAGCTCGTCAACCACAGGGGACTACAATGAGCAGTTCTTC. Its protein product is CASSSTTGDYNEQFF.

CDR3 DNA sequence: TGTGCCTGGAGTGGATACAGGGTGGCCTATGGCTACACCTTC. This translates into CAWSGYRVAYGYTF. The V call is TRBV30, the J call TRBJ1-2, with a tentative D call TRBD1 (6 bases). The CDR3 is made up of 14 amino acids. V was clipped by 1 base and J by 4 bases, with 13 bases between them. CDR1 is GTSNPN, CDR2 SVGIG, per germline (reference sequence). Filled out from reference TRBV30 and TRBJ1-2, the complete variable domain reads SQTIHQWPATLVQPVGSPLSLECTVEGTSNPNLYWYRQAAGRGLQLLFYSVGIGQISSEVPQNLSASRPQDRQFILSSKKLLLSDSGFYLCAWSGYRVAYGYTFGSGTRLTVV.

This clone was recorded at least ten times. The chain has TRBV10-3 and TRBJ2-4; D unresolved. CDR3 length equals 15 residues. Germline CDR1 is ENHRY and CDR2 is SYGVKD. V lost 0 bases and J 3 bases, leaving 9 bases between the germline ends. CDR3 protein: CAISESHGVKNIQYF. DNA for the CDR3: TGTGCCATCAGTGAGTCTCATGGGGTCAAAAACATTCAGTACTTC.

The chain uses TRBV29-1 and TRBJ2-5; 11 bases align to TRBD1. With the DNA end fitting TRBJ2-7 better, the J assignment may be wrong. The CDR3 runs to 13 residues. Looked up from germline, CDR1 is SQVTM and CDR2 is ANQGSEA. CDR3 nucleotide sequence: TGCAGCGTTGTTAGGGACAGGGGGACCGAGCAGTACTTC. It specifies CSVVRDRGTEQYF.

The rearrangement links TRBV30 to TRBJ2-3; unclear D gene. V dropped 4 bases and J dropped 1 base, with 12 bases sitting between them. The CDR3 totals 14 residues. The germline V gene has CDR1 GTSNPN and CDR2 SVGIG (reference sequence). CDR3 nucleotides: TGTGCCTGGAAAATAGGGTACGGCACAGATACGCAGTATTTT. As protein: CAWKIGYGTDTQYF.

This clone was counted a few times. The rearrangement uses TRBV29-1 and TRBJ2-1; no firm D call. From germline, CDR1 is SQVTM and CDR2 ANQGSEA. V was cut by 4 bases and J by 0 bases, with 7 bases left in between. The CDR3 covers 13 residues. CDR3 protein: CSVASNSYNEQFF. DNA for the CDR3: TGCAGCGTTGCCAGTAACTCCTACAATGAGCAGTTCTTC.

This clone was seen a few times. The V gene is TRBV9, the J gene TRBJ2-5, with a possible D match to TRBD1 (6 bases). V lost 1 base, J lost 0 bases, and 10 bases lay in between. The CDR3 is 15 residues long. Germline V lookup: CDR1 SGDLS, CDR2 YYNGEE. In DNA form, the CDR3 reads TGTGCCAGCAGCGTATTTCAGGGGTACCAAGAGACCCAGTACTTC. This encodes CASSVFQGYQETQYF.

This clone has a handful of counts. The chain links TRBV7-3 to TRBJ2-3; D remains unclear. The CDR3 totals 13 residues. V was clipped by 4 bases and J by 6 bases, with 11 bases between them. Germline assignment: CDR1 SGHTA and CDR2 FQGTGA. The CDR3, as DNA: TGTGCCAGCAGCTATTTTGTAGCCGATACGCAGTATTTT. It is translated as CASSYFVADTQYF. Full variable domain (missing parts from reference TRBV7-3 and TRBJ2-3): GAGVSQTPSNKVTEKGKYVELRCDPISGHTALYWYRQSLGQGPEFLIYFQGTGAADDSGLPNDRFFAVRPEGSVSTLKIQRTERGDSAVYLCASSYFVADTQYFGPGTRLTVL.